Listed below are T cell receptor beta chains from one sample, sequenced in a study. MiXCR, applied by TCRdb to the 5' RACE reads, yields one record per CDR3 protein. The profile shows around 44,000 distinct CDR3 sequences, 22% of them singletons. Sequenced: Tregs sorted from blood. The receptors were sampled from a female donor with breast cancer. Each CDR3 is given with its conserved first and last residue.

j_call	v_call	cdr3_aa
TRBJ2-7	TRBV4-1	CASSQAPSTYEQYF
TRBJ2-2	TRBV5-1	CASRGRPGGATGELFF
TRBJ2-3	TRBV7-9	CASSLGGSDTQYF
TRBJ2-1	TRBV4-2	CASSQEVGGRSYNEQFF
TRBJ2-1	TRBV24-1	CATSDFLARSYNEQFF
TRBJ2-2	TRBV27	CASSLFSYRFGTGATGELFF
TRBJ2-2	TRBV6-1	CASKGQGDTGELFF
TRBJ2-1	TRBV5-1	CASSLFEWVRTSSYNEQFF
TRBJ2-2	TRBV29-1	CSANPGTANTGELFF
TRBJ2-1	TRBV30	CAWSLRTNEQFF
TRBJ2-5	TRBV9	CASSVGLAGLEETQYF
TRBJ1-2	TRBV7-9	CASSLGDGAYGYTF
TRBJ2-4	TRBV4-1	CASSRTRGFRNIQYF
TRBJ1-1	TRBV2	CASSERSIGLGGLNTEAFF
TRBJ1-2	TRBV3-1	CASSRPGLNYGYTF
TRBJ2-1	TRBV5-1	CASSSETRGSYNEQFF
TRBJ1-2	TRBV12-3/TRBV12-4	CASSRKAKDLDGYTF
TRBJ1-1	TRBV20-1	CSARDVDTEAFF
TRBJ2-2	TRBV28	CASSPNPGGGELFF
TRBJ2-2	TRBV24-1	CATSDLRTSGSSGELFF
TRBJ2-7	TRBV4-3	CASSQGWGEQYF
TRBJ2-2	TRBV5-1	CASSLGQGLTGEPFF
TRBJ2-1	TRBV7-8	CASSLDHPGQTYNEQFF
TRBJ2-1	TRBV4-2	CASSQEFSLASGSLNEQFF
TRBJ2-5	TRBV2	CASSEAPETQYF
TRBJ2-5	TRBV6-1	CASSALNVAEKETQYF
TRBJ2-7	TRBV15	CATSRDPRKQYF
TRBJ2-5	TRBV12-3/TRBV12-4	CASSSTSGRQQETQYF
TRBJ2-5	TRBV20-1	CSARVLAAETQYF
TRBJ2-7	TRBV15	CATSAGRLAGTYEQYF
TRBJ2-4	TRBV28	CASSQIGTGGEENIQYF